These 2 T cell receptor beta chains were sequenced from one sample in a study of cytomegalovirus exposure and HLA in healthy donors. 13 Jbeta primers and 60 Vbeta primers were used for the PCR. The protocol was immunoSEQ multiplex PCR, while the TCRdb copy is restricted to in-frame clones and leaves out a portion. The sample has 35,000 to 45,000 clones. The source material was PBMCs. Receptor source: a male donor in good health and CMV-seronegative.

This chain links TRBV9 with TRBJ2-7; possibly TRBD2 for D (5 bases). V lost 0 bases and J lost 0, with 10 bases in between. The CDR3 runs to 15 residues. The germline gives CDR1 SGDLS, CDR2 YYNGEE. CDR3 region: CASSVGSGSSYEQYF. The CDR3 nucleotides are TGTGCCAGCAGCGTAGGTTCGGGGAGCTCCTACGAGCAGTACTTC. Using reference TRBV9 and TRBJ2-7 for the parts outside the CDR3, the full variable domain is DSGVTQTPKHLITATGQRVTLRCSPRSGDLSVYWYQQSLDQGLQFLIQYYNGEERAKGNILERFSAQQFPDLHSELNLSSLELGDSALYFCASSVGSGSSYEQYFGPGTRLTVT.

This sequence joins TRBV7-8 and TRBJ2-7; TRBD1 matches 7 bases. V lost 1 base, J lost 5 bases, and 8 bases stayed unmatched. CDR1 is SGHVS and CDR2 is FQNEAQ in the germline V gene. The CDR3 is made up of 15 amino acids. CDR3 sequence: CASSLVLPQGDEQYF. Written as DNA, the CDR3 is TGTGCCAGCAGCTTAGTGCTCCCTCAGGGGGACGAGCAGTACTTC. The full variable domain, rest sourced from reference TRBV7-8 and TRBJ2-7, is GAGVSQSPRYKVAKRGQDVALRCDPISGHVSLFWYQQALGQGPEFLTYFQNEAQLDKSGLPSDRFFAERPEGSVSTLKIQRTQQEDSAVYLCASSLVLPQGDEQYFGPGTRLTVT.